This T cell receptor (beta chain) was sequenced during a study of OX40 agonist ivuxolimab in advanced cancers. Study details: The drug used for patients, ivuxolimab, was an agonistic anti-OX40 (CD134) antibody. Study-level results: The work left the antigen specificity of expanded peripheral T cells undetermined. By week 6 at 0.1 to 3.0 mg/kg, blood CD4+ and CD8+ T cells had expanded clonally.

Using immunoSEQ multiplex PCR, the repertoire was profiled, and TCRdb retains in-frame clones only, with some absent. The sample contains tens of thousands of clones, around 83% of which appear only once. As for this clone: Antigen specificity is unknown.

With V trimmed by 1 base and J by 2 bases, 1 base remained unmatched. Germline V gives CDR1 SGHTA, CDR2 FQGNSA. The CDR3 is 16 residues long. The chain links TRBV7-2 to TRBJ1-4; the match to TRBD1 covers 10 bases. This clonotype was obtained from an adult with an advanced solid tumor such as melanoma, head and neck, liver or kidney cancer. Sample: CD4+ or CD8+ T cells sorted from blood, taken in a trial of the OX40 agonist ivuxolimab. Here the CDR3 DNA reads TGTGCCAGCAGCTTAGAGACAGGGGGCACTAATGAAAAACTGTTTTTT. It yields the protein CASSLETGGTNEKLFF. Full variable domain (missing parts from reference TRBV7-2 and TRBJ1-4): GAGVSQSPSNKVTEKGKDVELRCDPISGHTALYWYRQSLGQGLEFLIYFQGNSAPDKSGLPSDRFSAERTGGSVSTLTIQRTQQEDSAVYLCASSLETGGTNEKLFFGSGTQLSVL.